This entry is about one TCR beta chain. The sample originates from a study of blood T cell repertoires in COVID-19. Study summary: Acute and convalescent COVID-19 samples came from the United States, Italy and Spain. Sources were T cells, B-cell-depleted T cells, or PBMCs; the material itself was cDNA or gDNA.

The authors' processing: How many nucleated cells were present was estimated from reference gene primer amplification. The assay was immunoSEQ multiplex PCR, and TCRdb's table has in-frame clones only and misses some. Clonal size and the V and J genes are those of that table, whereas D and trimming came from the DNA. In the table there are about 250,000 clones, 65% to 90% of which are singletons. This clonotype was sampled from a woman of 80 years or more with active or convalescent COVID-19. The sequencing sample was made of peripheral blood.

In DNA, the CDR3 is TGTGCCAGCAGCCAAGATCGCGGATTTCAGCCCCAGCATTTT. This codes for CASSQDRGFQPQHF. The J gene is TRBJ1-5, the V gene TRBV3-1 (or the pseudogene TRBV3-2); no clear D gene. The V end lost 0 bases, the J end lost 6 bases, and 9 bases lay between the germline ends. The germline gives CDR1 LGHDT, CDR2 YNNKEL (reference sequence). This CDR3 is 14 amino acids long.